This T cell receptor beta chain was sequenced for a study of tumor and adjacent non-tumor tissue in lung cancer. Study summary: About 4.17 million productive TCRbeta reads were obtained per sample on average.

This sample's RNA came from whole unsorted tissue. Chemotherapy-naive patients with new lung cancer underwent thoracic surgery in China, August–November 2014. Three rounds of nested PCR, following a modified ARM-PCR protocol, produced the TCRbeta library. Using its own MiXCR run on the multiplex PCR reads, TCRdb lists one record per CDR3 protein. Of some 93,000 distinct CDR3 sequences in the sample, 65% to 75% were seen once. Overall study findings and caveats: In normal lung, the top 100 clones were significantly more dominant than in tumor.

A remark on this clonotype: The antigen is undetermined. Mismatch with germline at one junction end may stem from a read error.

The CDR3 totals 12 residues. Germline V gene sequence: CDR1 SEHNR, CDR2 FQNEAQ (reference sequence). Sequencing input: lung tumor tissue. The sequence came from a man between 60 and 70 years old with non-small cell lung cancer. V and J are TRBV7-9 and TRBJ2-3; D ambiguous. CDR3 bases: TGTGCCAGCAGCTTGCTCACAGATACGCAGTATTTC. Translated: CASSLLTDTQYF.